Below, 21 T cell receptor beta chains from the same sample are listed, as sequenced in a study of blood T cell repertoires in COVID-19. The repertoire was sequenced with immunoSEQ multiplex PCR; TCRdb's copy has only in-frame clones and lacks some. Of approximately 250,000 clones listed, around four fifths were seen once; the top ten hold 4%. The sample comprised peripheral blood. These receptors all come from a man in his fifties with acute or convalescent COVID-19.

The chain combines TRBV7-6 with TRBJ2-7, with D possibly TRBD1 on 5 matching bases. CDR3 length: 16 amino acids. The V end lost 1 base, the J end lost 0 bases, and 13 bases lay between the germline ends. Germline V gene lookup returns CDR1 SGHVS and CDR2 FNYEAQ. For the CDR3, the DNA is TGTGCCAGCAGCTTAGACAGGAAAGGTAACTCCTACGAGCAGTACTTC. Protein: CASSLDRKGNSYEQYF.

This chain connects TRBV10-3 to TRBJ1-2; 10 bases map to TRBD1. Germline V gene sequence: CDR1 ENHRY, CDR2 SYGVKD. The CDR3 loop spans 14 amino acids. Trimming took 7 bases from V and 7 from J; bases not matched to a gene: 9. Here the CDR3 DNA reads TGTGCCATCAAGGGACAGGGGTTGACTAGTGGCTACACCTTC. Amino acid sequence: CAIKGQGLTSGYTF.

The chain couples TRBV19 to TRBJ1-5; D possibly corresponds to TRBD1 (6 bases). CDR3 length: 16 residues. Trimming cost V 0 bases and J 8 bases, with 17 bases left between them. Germline lookup yields CDR1 LNHDA and CDR2 SQIVND (reference sequence). As DNA, the CDR3 is TGTGCCAGTAGTATAGACCTCGGACAGATTTTAAAGCCCCAGCATTTT. Its protein is CASSIDLGQILKPQHF.

The genes are TRBV5-4 and TRBJ1-3, with D unresolved. There are 15 residues in the CDR3. With 1 base removed from V and 2 bases from J, the gap between germline ends came to 10 bases. CDR1 and CDR2 (germline): SGHNT, YYREEE (reference sequence). The CDR3 DNA follows: TGTGCCAGCAGCTTGTCTATTGCTCCTGGAAACACCATATATTTT. Translation: CASSLSIAPGNTIYF.

The chain uses TRBV27 and TRBJ2-1, with D perhaps matching TRBD2 (5 bases). There are 14 residues in the CDR3. Per germline, CDR1 MNHEY and CDR2 SMNVEV (reference sequence). Between the trimmed V and J ends, which lost 8 bases and 5 bases, there was a span of 16 bases. The CDR3 loop reads CASSPALLDNEQFF. The CDR3 DNA reads TGTGCCAGCTCCCCCGCCTTACTAGACAATGAGCAGTTCTTC.

In DNA, the CDR3 is TGTGCCACCAGCAGAGATTTCGAACAGGAAGATTACAATGAGCAGTTCTTC. Protein: CATSRDFEQEDYNEQFF. This sequence joins TRBV15 and TRBJ2-1, with a possible D match to TRBD1 (5 bases). Trimming stripped 0 bases from V and 4 bases from J, with 16 bases between. CDR3 length equals 17 residues. The germline V gene encodes CDR1 LNHNV and CDR2 YYDKDF (reference sequence).

The chain couples TRBV27 to TRBJ2-7; 9 bases match TRBD1. Losses at the gene ends were 4 bases for V and 6 bases for J; bases not matched to a gene: 7. The CDR3 covers 14 residues. CDR1 and CDR2 (germline): MNHEY, SMNVEV (reference sequence). CDR3 amino acids: CASSSWDRVGEQYF. The CDR3 bases are TGTGCCAGCAGTTCATGGGACAGGGTGGGCGAGCAGTACTTC.

This chain uses TRBV2 with TRBJ2-3; 7 nucleotides align to TRBD1. V lost 6 bases to trimming and J lost 1 base; unmatched junction nucleotides: 4. This CDR3 region has 14 residues. CDR1 is SNHLY, CDR2 FYNNEI, per germline. In DNA form, the CDR3 reads TGTGCCAGCAGAACCGGGACAGGCACAGATACGCAGTATTTT. Protein: CASRTGTGTDTQYF.

Points on this clone: At one of its ends the junction is not consistent with the germline gene, which may arise from a read error. The chain has TRBV7-9 and TRBJ1-1, with D possibly matching TRBD1 (6 bases). CDR3 length: 15 residues. Germline values: CDR1 SEHNR, CDR2 FQNEAQ (reference sequence). CDR3 protein: CASSLDGTGNPEAFF. CDR3 bases: TGTGCCAGCAGCTTAGATGGCACAGGGAACCCTGAAGCTTTCTTT. Using reference TRBV7-9 and TRBJ1-1 for the parts outside the CDR3, the full variable domain is DTGVSQNPRHKITKRGQNVTFRCDPISEHNRLYWYRQTLGQGPEFLTYFQNEAQLEKSRLLSDRFSAERPKGSFSTLEIQRTEQGDSAMYLCASSLDGTGNPEAFFGQGTRLTVV.

This CDR3 is CASSQEASGSYEQYF. DNA of the CDR3: TGTGCCAGCAGCCAAGAGGCTAGCGGGAGTTACGAGCAGTACTTC. This chain connects TRBV4-2 to TRBJ2-7; the match to TRBD2 covers 10 bases. The CDR3 has 15 amino acids. With V trimmed by 0 bases and J by 4 bases, 3 bases remained unmatched. CDR1 and CDR2 from the germline V gene are LGHNA and YNFKEQ.

The chain uses TRBV6-6 and TRBJ1-5; D is undetermined. Germline V gene sequence: CDR1 MNHNY, CDR2 SVGAGI (reference sequence). CDR3 length equals 12 residues. V was cut by 8 bases and J by 4 bases, with 9 bases left in between. CDR3: CASLSGNQPQHF. As DNA, the CDR3 is TGTGCCAGCCTCTCAGGTAATCAGCCCCAGCATTTT.

The chain employs TRBV29-1 and TRBJ2-7, with a possible D match to TRBD1 (6 bases). V was trimmed by 5 bases and J by 1 base, leaving 12 bases between them. Germline V gene lookup returns CDR1 SQVTM and CDR2 ANQGSEA. CDR3 size: 13 residues. CDR3 coding DNA: TGCAGCGTTTTCGGGACATCTTCCTACGAGCAGTACTTC. It specifies CSVFGTSSYEQYF.

The chain is built from TRBV6-1 and TRBJ2-2; maybe TRBD2 (6 bases). Germline CDR1 and CDR2: MNHNS and SASEGT. The V end was cut by 2 bases, the J end by 4 bases, with 8 bases between. The CDR3 extends over 14 amino acids. This CDR3 reads CASSEPGGTGELFF. The CDR3 DNA reads TGTGCCAGCAGTGAACCCGGGGGCACCGGGGAGCTGTTTTTT.

The CDR3 loop reads CASRGTGSYNSPLHF. The CDR3 DNA follows: TGTGCCAGCAGGGGGACAGGGAGCTATAATTCACCCCTCCACTTT. The rearrangement joins TRBV11-2 to TRBJ1-6, with 9 nucleotides matching TRBD1. The germline V gene has CDR1 SGHAT and CDR2 FQNNGV. This CDR3 has 15 amino acids. V gave up 6 bases and J gave up 3 bases; unmatched junction bases: 3.

The chain recombines TRBV28 with TRBJ2-4; TRBD2 is a possible D gene (6 bases). V shed 5 bases and J shed 2 bases, with 16 bases lying between them. CDR1 and CDR2 (germline): MDHEN, SYDVKM. The CDR3 totals 16 residues. In nucleotides, the CDR3 is TGTGCCAGCAGTAGTTTGTCGGGGAGGACCAAAAACATTCAGTACTTC. This codes for CASSSLSGRTKNIQYF.

The table lists this clone with a few counts. The rearrangement uses TRBV6-5 and TRBJ1-2, with 8 bases that match TRBD1. V lost 7 bases to trimming and J lost 4 bases; unmatched junction nucleotides: 8. From germline, CDR1 is MNHEY and CDR2 SVGAGI. This CDR3 is 14 amino acids long. In DNA, the CDR3 is TGTGCCAGCACACAAACGACAGGGGCCTATGGCTACACCTTC. Its protein product is CASTQTTGAYGYTF.

This chain connects TRBV7-3 to TRBJ2-3; tentatively, D is TRBD1 (5 bases). Per the germline V gene, CDR1 is SGHTA and CDR2 is FQGTGA. V lost 5 bases and J 1 base, leaving 7 bases between the germline ends. The CDR3 covers 13 residues. In nucleotides, the CDR3 is TGTGCCAGCAGCCCGACAGGCACAGATACGCAGTATTTT. It yields the protein CASSPTGTDTQYF.

This chain connects TRBV3-1 (or the pseudogene TRBV3-2) to TRBJ2-3; 11 nucleotides line up with TRBD2. The CDR3 loop spans 21 amino acids. V was clipped by 0 bases and J by 3 bases; unmatched bases: 17. Germline V lookup: CDR1 LGHDT, CDR2 YNNKEL (reference sequence). As DNA, the CDR3 is TGTGCCAGCAGCCAAGATTTGTTTATCGGGACTAGCGGAGGGGAGACAGATACGCAGTATTTT. It yields the protein CASSQDLFIGTSGGETDTQYF.

This clone was seen only a few times. The rearrangement links TRBV4-1 to TRBJ2-7, with 8 nucleotides matching TRBD1. CDR1 and CDR2 from the germline V gene are MGHRA and YSYEKL. Trimming removed 0 bases from V and 7 bases from J; junction bases left unmatched: 8. The CDR3 is 15 residues long. CDR3 protein: CASSQDGTGLREQYF. The DNA for the CDR3 is TGCGCCAGCAGCCAAGACGGGACAGGCCTTCGGGAGCAGTACTTC.

The chain carries TRBV5-1 and TRBJ1-6; 8 bases fit TRBD1. Germline V gives CDR1 SGHRS, CDR2 YFSETQ. The V segment lost 5 bases and the J segment 0 bases; nucleotides outside the gene matches: 4. The CDR3 runs to 16 residues. CDR3 DNA: TGCGCCAGCAGGTCCACAGGGGGCTCCTATAATTCACCCCTCCACTTT. Protein: CASRSTGGSYNSPLHF. Drawing the rest from reference TRBV5-1 and TRBJ1-6, the complete variable domain is KAGVTQTPRYLIKTRGQQVTLSCSPISGHRSVSWYQQTPGQGLQFLFEYFSETQRNKGNFPGRFSGRQFSNSRSEMNVSTLELGDSALYLCASRSTGGSYNSPLHFGNGTRLTVT.

The chain carries TRBV18 and TRBJ1-2, with 8 bases matching TRBD1. Losses at the gene ends were 3 bases for V and 7 bases for J; bases not matched to a gene: 10. CDR1 and CDR2 from the germline V gene are KGHSH and LQKENI. This CDR3 contains 15 residues. The CDR3 spells CASSPGQEGIGGYTF. DNA of the CDR3: TGTGCCAGCTCACCGGGACAGGAGGGTATAGGTGGCTACACCTTC.